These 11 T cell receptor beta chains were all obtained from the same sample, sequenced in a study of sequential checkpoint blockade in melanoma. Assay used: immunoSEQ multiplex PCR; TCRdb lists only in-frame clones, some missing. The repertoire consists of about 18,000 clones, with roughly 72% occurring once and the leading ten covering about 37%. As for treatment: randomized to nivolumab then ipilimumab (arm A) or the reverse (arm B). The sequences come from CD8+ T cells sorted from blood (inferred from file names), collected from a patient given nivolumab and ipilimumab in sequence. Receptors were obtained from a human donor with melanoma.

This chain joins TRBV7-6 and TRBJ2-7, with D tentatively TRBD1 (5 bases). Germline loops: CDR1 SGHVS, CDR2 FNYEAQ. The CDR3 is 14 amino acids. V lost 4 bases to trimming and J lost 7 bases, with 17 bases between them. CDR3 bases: TGTGCCAGCAGCTCCCAGACAGCTTCCCGGGAGCAGTACTTC. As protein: CASSSQTASREQYF.

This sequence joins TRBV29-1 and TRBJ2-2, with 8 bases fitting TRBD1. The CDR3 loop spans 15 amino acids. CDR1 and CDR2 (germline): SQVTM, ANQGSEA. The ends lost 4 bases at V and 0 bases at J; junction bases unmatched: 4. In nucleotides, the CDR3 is TGCAGCGTTGCAGGACAGGGAGCGAACACCGGGGAGCTGTTTTTT. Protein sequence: CSVAGQGANTGELFF.

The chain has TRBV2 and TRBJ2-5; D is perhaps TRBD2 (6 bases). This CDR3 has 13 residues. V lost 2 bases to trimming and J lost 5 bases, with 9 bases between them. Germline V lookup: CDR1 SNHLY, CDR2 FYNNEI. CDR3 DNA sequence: TGTGCCAGCAGTGAATGGCTAGCGGAGACCCAGTACTTC. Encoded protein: CASSEWLAETQYF.

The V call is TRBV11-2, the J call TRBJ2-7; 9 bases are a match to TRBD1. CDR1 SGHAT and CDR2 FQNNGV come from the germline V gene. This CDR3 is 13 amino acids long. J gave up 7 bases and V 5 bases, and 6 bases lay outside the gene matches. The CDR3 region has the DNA TGTGCCAGCAGCCCCGGGACAGGGTGGGAGCAGTACTTC. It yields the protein CASSPGTGWEQYF.

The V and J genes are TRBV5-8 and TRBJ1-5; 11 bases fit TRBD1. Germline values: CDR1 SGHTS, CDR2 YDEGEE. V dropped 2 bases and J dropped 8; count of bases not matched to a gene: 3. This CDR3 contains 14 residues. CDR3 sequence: CASSFGQGAEPQHF. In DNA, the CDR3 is TGTGCCAGCAGCTTCGGACAGGGGGCAGAGCCCCAGCATTTT.

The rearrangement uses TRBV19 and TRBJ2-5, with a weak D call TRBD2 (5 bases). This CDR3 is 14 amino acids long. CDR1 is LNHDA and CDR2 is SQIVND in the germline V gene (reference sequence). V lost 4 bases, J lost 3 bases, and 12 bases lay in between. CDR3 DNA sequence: TGTGCCAGTAGTAAGTGGGAGCAGGAAGAGACCCAGTACTTC. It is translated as CASSKWEQEETQYF. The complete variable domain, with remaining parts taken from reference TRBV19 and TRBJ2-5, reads DGGITQSPKYLFRKEGQNVTLSCEQNLNHDAMYWYRQDPGQGLRLIYYSQIVNDFQKGDIAEGYSVSREKKESFPLTVTSAQKNPTAFYLCASSKWEQEETQYFGPGTRLLVL.

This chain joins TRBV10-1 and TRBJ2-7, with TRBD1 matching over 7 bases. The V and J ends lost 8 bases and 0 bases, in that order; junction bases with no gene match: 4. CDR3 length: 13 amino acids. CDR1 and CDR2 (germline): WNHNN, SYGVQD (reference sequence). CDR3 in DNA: TGCGCCAGCCAGGGACAGAGCTCCTACGAGCAGTACTTC. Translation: CASQGQSSYEQYF.

CDR3 DNA: TGTGCCAGCAGTTTTTTCTCGGGGGTACAGCAGTACTTC. The encoded protein is CASSFFSGVQQYF. The V call is TRBV28, the J call TRBJ2-7, with D tentatively TRBD2 (6 bases). V was trimmed by 3 bases and J by 8 bases, leaving 14 bases between them. Germline CDR1 is MDHEN and CDR2 is SYDVKM. CDR3 length: 13 amino acids. The full variable domain, rest sourced from reference TRBV28 and TRBJ2-7, is DVKVTQSSRYLVKRTGEKVFLECVQDMDHENMFWYRQDPGLGLRLIYFSYDVKMKEKGDIPEGYSVSREKKERFSLILESASTNQTSMYLCASSFFSGVQQYFGPGTRLTVT.

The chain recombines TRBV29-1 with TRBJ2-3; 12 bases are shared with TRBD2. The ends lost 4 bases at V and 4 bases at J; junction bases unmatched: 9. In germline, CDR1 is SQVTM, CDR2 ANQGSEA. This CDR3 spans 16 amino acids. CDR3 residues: CSVAPTSGRTADTQYF. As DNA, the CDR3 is TGCAGCGTTGCTCCGACTAGCGGGAGAACGGCAGATACGCAGTATTTT.

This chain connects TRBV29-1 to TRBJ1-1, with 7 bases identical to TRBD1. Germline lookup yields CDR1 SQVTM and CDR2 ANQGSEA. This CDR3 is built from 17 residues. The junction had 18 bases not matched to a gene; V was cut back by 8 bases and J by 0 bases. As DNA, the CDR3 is TGCAGCTCCTGGGGGCCAACAGGGGAAGGGGTGAACACTGAAGCTTTCTTT. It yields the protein CSSWGPTGEGVNTEAFF.

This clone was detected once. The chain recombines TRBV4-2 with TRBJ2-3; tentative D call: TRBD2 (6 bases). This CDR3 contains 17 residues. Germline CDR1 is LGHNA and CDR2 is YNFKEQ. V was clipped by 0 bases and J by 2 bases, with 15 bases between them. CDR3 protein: CASSQDPRGWDTDTQYF. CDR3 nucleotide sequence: TGTGCCAGCAGCCAAGATCCTCGGGGGTGGGACACAGATACGCAGTATTTT.